Presented here are 30 T cell receptor beta chains from one specimen sequenced in a study of vaccination and CD4 T cells after COVID-19. Noted treatment: approximately 10-day PBMC culture with coronavirus spike peptide pools or control peptides (ViraFEST assay). Cultured CD4+ T-cell DNA underwent Oncomine TCR Beta short-read sequencing. TCRdb processed the PCR reads anew with MiXCR; each CDR3 protein has one entry. This sample yields roughly 20,000 distinct CDR3 sequences, of which about 62% are seen a single time; 20% to 25% belongs to the top ten. These receptors lack a known antigen. Source: CD4+ T cells from blood, cultured in vitro, taken before SARS-CoV-2 vaccination. These receptor sequences come from a human donor who received a COVID-19 vaccine.

CDR3 coding DNA: TGTGCCAGTAGTATCGATGTGGTGACAGGGGGGTCCTACGAGCAGTACTTC. Encoded protein: CASSIDVVTGGSYEQYF. V usage is TRBV19 and J usage is TRBJ2-7; TRBD1 matches 9 bases. This CDR3 is 17 amino acids long. Per germline, CDR1 LNHDA and CDR2 SQIVND (reference sequence). V was pared by 3 bases and J by 1 base, with 10 bases of the junction left unmatched.

V gene TRBV30 combines with J gene TRBJ2-2; D perhaps matches TRBD2 (5 bases). The CDR3 contains 14 residues. CDR1 is GTSNPN and CDR2 is SVGIG in the germline V gene (reference sequence). V was clipped by 0 bases and J by 6 bases, with 11 bases between them. The CDR3 reads CAWSVGVRSGELFF. CDR3 coding DNA: TGTGCCTGGAGTGTGGGAGTACGATCCGGGGAGCTGTTTTTT.

There are a few counts of this clonotype. This chain joins TRBV5-4 and TRBJ2-3, with D perhaps matching TRBD1 (6 bases). Trimming removed 0 bases at V and 3 bases at J, with 14 bases between. From germline, CDR1 is SGHNT and CDR2 YYREEE (reference sequence). The CDR3 is 16 residues long. CDR3 loop: CASSLELGGRTDTQYF. DNA of the CDR3: TGTGCCAGCAGCTTGGAGTTAGGGGGACGGACAGATACGCAGTATTTT.

The rearrangement uses TRBV19 and TRBJ1-2, with 7 bases that match TRBD1. Trimming removed 5 bases from V and 3 bases from J; junction bases left unmatched: 3. The CDR3 has 13 residues. Germline V gene data show CDR1 as LNHDA and CDR2 as SQIVND (reference sequence). CDR3 bases: TGTGCCAGTAGTTCGGACAGGTACTATGGCTACACCTTC. This sequence encodes CASSSDRYYGYTF.

V and J are TRBV30 and TRBJ1-5; no clear D. The CDR3 contains 12 residues. V lost 5 bases and J 2 bases, leaving 7 bases between the germline ends. CDR1 is GTSNPN, CDR2 SVGIG, per germline (reference sequence). The CDR3 reads CAWGRGNQPQHF. The CDR3 DNA reads TGTGCCTGGGGGCGAGGCAATCAGCCCCAGCATTTT.

This chain links TRBV7-2 with TRBJ2-3; 10 nucleotides line up with TRBD2. The germline V gene has CDR1 SGHTA and CDR2 FQGNSA. The CDR3 runs to 16 residues. The V segment lost 4 bases and the J segment 2 bases; nucleotides outside the gene matches: 6. CDR3 nucleotide sequence: TGTGCCAGCAGCTCAAAGCGGGGGGGCATCACAGATACGCAGTATTTT. Residues: CASSSKRGGITDTQYF.

The genes are TRBV24-1 and TRBJ2-3; D remains ambiguous. The CDR3 consists of 16 residues. Trimming shortened V by 3 bases and J by 3 bases, and 15 bases separated the two germline ends. In germline, CDR1 is KGHDR, CDR2 SFDVKD. The CDR3 spells CATSDPGSPKTDTQYF. The CDR3 DNA reads TGTGCCACCAGTGATCCAGGCAGTCCCAAGACAGATACGCAGTATTTT.

This clonotype was detected a few times. The CDR3 region has the DNA TGTGCCACCAGCATGCGTGGCAGGTTTGGCTACACCTTC. It encodes CATSMRGRFGYTF. The V gene is TRBV15, the J gene TRBJ1-2, with no clear D. The length of the CDR3 is 13 residues. The V and J ends lost 4 bases and 7 bases respectively, with 13 bases between them. Germline V gives CDR1 LNHNV, CDR2 YYDKDF (reference sequence).

The genes are TRBV6-1 and TRBJ2-3; D remains unclear. Trimming took off 0 bases at V and 0 bases at J, with 10 bases between the two ends. Looked up from germline, CDR1 is MNHNS and CDR2 is SASEGT. The length of the CDR3 is 16 residues. CDR3 loop: CASSEASTYSTDTQYF. CDR3 in DNA: TGTGCCAGCAGTGAAGCCAGTACCTACAGCACAGATACGCAGTATTTT.

V is TRBV7-8 and J is TRBJ1-2; no definite D call. Trimming took 0 bases from V and 6 from J, leaving 17 bases between them. This CDR3 has 16 amino acids. Germline CDR1 reads SGHVS; CDR2 reads FQNEAQ. The CDR3 reads CASSLALPGPGHGYTF. In DNA form, the CDR3 reads TGTGCCAGCAGCTTAGCGCTTCCGGGCCCTGGACATGGCTACACCTTC.

The genes are TRBV5-4 and TRBJ2-3, with D perhaps TRBD1 (6 bases). Trimming removed 4 bases at V and 4 bases at J, with 16 bases between. CDR1 is SGHNT and CDR2 is YYREEE in the germline V gene (reference sequence). The CDR3 contains 15 residues. CDR3 region: CASSGPGTRADTQYF. The CDR3 DNA sequence: TGTGCCAGCAGCGGACCCGGGACAAGAGCAGATACGCAGTATTTT.

This chain links TRBV27 with TRBJ1-2, with 9 bases fitting TRBD1. The CDR3 is 15 residues long. Germline V CDR1 and CDR2: MNHEY, SMNVEV (reference sequence). The V and J ends lost 2 bases and 2 bases, in that order; junction bases with no gene match: 3. The CDR3 sequence is CASSLGTGTNYGYTF. The CDR3 DNA reads TGTGCCAGCAGTTTAGGGACAGGGACAAACTATGGCTACACCTTC.

With respect to this clonotype: At one boundary the junction diverges from the germline segment, which might be a read error. The chain combines TRBV12-3 or TRBV12-4 with TRBJ1-3, with 7 bases that match TRBD1. The CDR3 extends over 15 amino acids. CDR3 in amino acids: CASSARRGSENTIYF. In DNA form, the CDR3 reads TGTGCCAGCAGTGCCCGCAGGGGGTCTGAAAACACCATATATTTT.

The CDR3 coding sequence is TGTGCCAGCAGCCCCTATGCTGTCTCTGGGGCCAACGTCCTGACTTTC. Its protein is CASSPYAVSGANVLTF. The chain uses TRBV4-2 and TRBJ2-6; D not certain. V was pared by 4 bases and J by 0 bases, with 10 bases between. The CDR3 extends over 16 amino acids. The germline V gene has CDR1 LGHNA and CDR2 YNFKEQ.

The chain combines TRBV25-1 with TRBJ2-4; D is unclear. This CDR3 has 16 amino acids. With 8 bases removed from V and 0 bases from J, the gap between germline ends came to 17 bases. Germline-derived CDR1 and CDR2 are MGHDK and SYGVNS. Here the CDR3 reads CASRPGREVAKNIQYF. The CDR3, as DNA: TGTGCCAGCCGGCCCGGACGAGAAGTAGCCAAAAACATTCAGTACTTC.

V is TRBV24-1 and J is TRBJ1-5; tentatively, D is TRBD1 (5 bases). The V end lost 8 bases, the J end lost 4 bases, and 11 bases lay between the germline ends. Germline values: CDR1 KGHDR, CDR2 SFDVKD. The CDR3 sequence is 13 residues long. CDR3 DNA: TGTGCCACCAACAGCTGGGGGAATCAGCCCCAGCATTTT. Its translation is CATNSWGNQPQHF.

In the case of this clonotype: Germline and junction disagree at one end, which may indicate a read error. DNA for the CDR3: TGTGCCAGCAACTTATGGGGCAGTCTGAACACTGAAGCTTTCTTT. Translating gives CASNLWGSLNTEAFF. This chain links TRBV7-2 with TRBJ1-1; a weak D match, TRBD1 (5 bases). The V gene's germline CDR1 is SGHTA and CDR2 FQGNSA. CDR3 length: 15 residues.

The CDR3 loop is CASSLGLYQETQYF. CDR3 bases: TGTGCCAGCAGCCTTGGACTGTATCAAGAGACCCAGTACTTC. The chain joins TRBV7-2 to TRBJ2-5; maybe TRBD2 (5 bases). The V gene lost 5 bases and the J gene lost 2 bases, with 12 bases spanning the gap. This CDR3 has 14 amino acids. The germline V gene encodes CDR1 SGHTA and CDR2 FQGNSA. The full variable domain, with the rest looked up from reference TRBV7-2 and TRBJ2-5, is GAGVSQSPSNKVTEKGKDVELRCDPISGHTALYWYRQSLGQGLEFLIYFQGNSAPDKSGLPSDRFSAERTGGSVSTLTIQRTQQEDSAVYLCASSLGLYQETQYFGPGTRLLVL.

This clonotype has only a few counts. V is TRBV24-1 and J is TRBJ1-5; the D gene is possibly TRBD1 (5 bases). The CDR3 length is 13 residues. Deletions cut 4 bases from V and 11 bases from J, with 14 bases between. Germline-derived CDR1 and CDR2 are KGHDR and SFDVKD. DNA for the CDR3: TGTGCCACCAGTGAGGCGGGGCGCCCAGCCCAGCATTTT. Translation gives CATSEAGRPAQHF.

The chain joins TRBV24-1 to TRBJ2-3, with D tentatively TRBD1 (5 bases). V lost 4 bases to trimming and J lost 3 bases, with 16 bases between them. Germline CDR1 and CDR2: KGHDR and SFDVKD. CDR3 length: 16 amino acids. As DNA, the CDR3 is TGTGCCACCAGTGACCTCGGCTGGCCAGGGACAGATACGCAGTATTTT. It encodes CATSDLGWPGTDTQYF.

The chain carries TRBV27 and TRBJ2-1; 13 positions agree with TRBD2. The CDR3 loop spans 15 amino acids. CDR1 is MNHEY and CDR2 is SMNVEV in the germline V gene (reference sequence). V lost 6 bases, J lost 8 bases, and 7 bases stayed unmatched. CDR3 amino acids: CASSQTSGGAYEQFF. CDR3 bases: TGTGCCAGCAGCCAAACTAGCGGGGGGGCCTATGAGCAGTTCTTC.

The J gene is TRBJ1-6, the V gene TRBV19; weak D call: TRBD1 (5 bases). Trimming pared 3 bases from V and 9 bases from J, leaving 12 bases between. Germline V gives CDR1 LNHDA, CDR2 SQIVND (reference sequence). CDR3 size: 14 residues. In DNA form, the CDR3 reads TGTGCCAGTAGTATGGACATCGAGAGTTCACCCCTCCACTTT. Protein: CASSMDIESSPLHF.

By frequency in the sample, this clonotype is hyperexpanded. V is TRBV27 and J is TRBJ1-2, with D possibly being TRBD1 (5 bases). CDR3 length equals 14 residues. Between the trimmed V and J ends, which lost 8 bases and 4 bases, there was a span of 17 bases. Germline values: CDR1 MNHEY, CDR2 SMNVEV (reference sequence). DNA of the CDR3: TGTGCCAGCGCCTCCGGGGCCTCCCCCTATGGCTACACCTTC. Translation: CASASGASPYGYTF.

This sequence joins TRBV6-1 and TRBJ2-2; TRBD2 might be the D (5 bases). From germline, CDR1 is MNHNS and CDR2 SASEGT. V was trimmed by 6 bases and J by 0 bases, leaving 11 bases between them. The CDR3 contains 15 residues. Here the CDR3 reads CASSPSPANTGELFF. Written as DNA, the CDR3 is TGTGCCAGCAGCCCTAGCCCTGCGAACACCGGGGAGCTGTTTTTT.

The rearrangement uses TRBV12-3 or TRBV12-4 and TRBJ2-4, with 15 bases matching TRBD2. CDR3 length: 17 amino acids. Trimming removed 4 bases from V and 8 bases from J; junction bases left unmatched: 9. Here the CDR3 DNA reads TGTGCCAGCAGTTCGGGACTAGCGGGGGGTGGGACAGACATTCAGTACTTC. It codes for CASSSGLAGGGTDIQYF.

The V and J genes are TRBV20-1 and TRBJ2-5; D remains unclear. This CDR3 contains 10 residues. The germline V gene encodes CDR1 DFQATT and CDR2 SNEGSKA (reference sequence). Trimming shortened V by 6 bases and J by 4 bases, and 6 bases separated the two germline ends. CDR3 nucleotides: TGCAGTGCGGAATTAGAGACCCAGTACTTC. It is translated as CSAELETQYF.

The rearrangement links TRBV6-1 to TRBJ2-4, with 9 bases fitting TRBD1. The V segment lost 5 bases and the J segment 6 bases; nucleotides outside the gene matches: 11. The CDR3 has 16 amino acids. The V gene's germline CDR1 is MNHNS and CDR2 SASEGT. CDR3 nucleotide sequence: TGTGCCAGCAGTATTAATGACAGGGGGGTTGGAAACATTCAGTACTTC. Protein product: CASSINDRGVGNIQYF.

The chain uses TRBV27 and TRBJ2-1; unclear D gene. V lost 5 bases and J 6 bases, leaving 17 bases between the germline ends. CDR1 MNHEY and CDR2 SMNVEV come from the germline V gene (reference sequence). The CDR3 runs 15 residues. CDR3 coding DNA: TGTGCCAGCAGTCTTAACACGGCCCTCGGCAATGAGCAGTTCTTC. Its protein product is CASSLNTALGNEQFF.

This clonotype was observed a few times. V is TRBV6-1 and J is TRBJ1-2; TRBD1 is a possible D gene (5 bases). This CDR3 is 13 amino acids long. Trimming removed 3 bases at V and 7 bases at J, with 12 bases between. Germline CDR1 is MNHNS and CDR2 is SASEGT. The CDR3 sequence: CASSDAGYGGYTF. CDR3 coding DNA: TGTGCCAGCAGTGACGCAGGGTACGGTGGCTACACCTTC.

This clonotype turned up a few times. The rearrangement links TRBV19 to TRBJ1-3, with D maybe TRBD1 (5 bases). Looked up from germline, CDR1 is LNHDA and CDR2 is SQIVND (reference sequence). Trimming pared 6 bases from V and 2 bases from J, leaving 11 bases between. This CDR3 spans 14 amino acids. The CDR3 DNA reads as TGTGCCAGTAGCCAGGACATAGCTGGAAACACCATATATTTT. It specifies CASSQDIAGNTIYF.